What follows is one T cell receptor beta chain and its context. What it binds is not known. This record comes from a study of T cell responses to AZD1222 COVID-19 vaccine. Findings and limits, study-wide: There were mostly white British donors and more females than males, and clonal diversity was possibly underestimated. Only six or seven AZD1222 recipients tested seropositive at baseline.

Only in-frame clones appear in the TCRdb table, and some are missing; sequencing was by immunoSEQ multiplex PCR. The table includes tens of thousands of clones, 75% to 95% detected once. The CDR3 is 14 amino acids. CDR1 and CDR2 from the germline V gene are SGHTA and FQGTGA. Germline trimming cut 5 bases from V and 8 bases from J; bases unmatched to any gene: 8. The sequence came from an adult who received the AZD1222 COVID-19 vaccine. The rearrangement uses TRBV7-3 and TRBJ2-1; 8 nucleotides agree with TRBD2. The specimen was peripheral blood, collected 28 days after the second AZD1222 dose. As DNA, the CDR3 is TGTGCCAGCAGCCTCCGGGGGGGCGTCGATGAGCAGTTCTTC. It codes for CASSLRGGVDEQFF.